The next 3 T cell receptor beta chains were all read from a single sample in a study of blood T cell repertoires in COVID-19. Clones were read by immunoSEQ multiplex PCR, and TCRdb kept only the in-frame ones, dropping some. Of about half a million clones in the sample, approximately 92% were seen once. The source material was peripheral blood. These TCRs come from a man aged 18 to 35 with COVID-19, enrolled during active disease.

V usage is TRBV6-1 and J usage is TRBJ1-6; 9 nucleotides line up with TRBD1. The CDR3 has 15 residues. CDR1 and CDR2 (germline): MNHNS, SASEGT. V was pared by 2 bases and J by 7 bases, with 3 bases of the junction left unmatched. For the CDR3, the DNA is TGTGCCAGCAGTGAAATTGGGACAGGGAATTCACCCCTCCACTTT. Translated: CASSEIGTGNSPLHF.

The chain employs TRBV3-1 (or the pseudogene TRBV3-2) and TRBJ2-3, with 9 bases identical to TRBD2. CDR3 length equals 15 residues. With 3 bases clipped from V and 5 bases from J, the junction kept 6 bases outside the gene matches. CDR1 is LGHDT, CDR2 YNNKEL, per germline (reference sequence). This CDR3 reads CASSHGAGGRDTQYF. DNA of the CDR3: TGTGCCAGCAGCCATGGAGCGGGAGGACGAGATACGCAGTATTTT.

Written as DNA, the CDR3 is TGTGCCAGCACGTTCAGGGTGGACACCGGGGAGCTGTTTTTT. Residues: CASTFRVDTGELFF. J is TRBJ2-2 and V is TRBV2; perhaps TRBD1 as D (5 bases). The V and J ends lost 7 bases and 3 bases respectively, with 12 bases between them. From germline, CDR1 is SNHLY and CDR2 FYNNEI. The CDR3 sequence is 14 residues long. The entire variable domain, with the rest obtained from reference TRBV2 and TRBJ2-2, is as follows: EPEVTQTPSHQVTQMGQEVILRCVPISNHLYFYWYRQILGQKVEFLVSFYNNEISEKSEIFDDQFSVERPDGSNFTLKIRSTKLEDSAMYFCASTFRVDTGELFFGEGSRLTVL.